A selection of T cell receptor beta chains follows, all from one sample in a study of CD8 T cells in Susac syndrome. TCRdb called the immunoSEQ multiplex PCR reads again in MiXCR, with one record for every CDR3 protein. The sample gives about 160,000 distinct CDR3 sequences, 92% of which show up once; more than 0.07% is in the top ten. The sequencing sample was made of CD4+ T cells from PBMCs. Source of these receptors: a human donor in good health. Each CDR3 is given with its conserved first and last residue. The D gene is left open where the match is weak. The listing skips clone size in some rows; elsewhere it reads once, few, many or a size class.

abundance	j_gene	v_gene	d_gene	CDR3aa	CDR3nt
.	TRBJ1-4	TRBV5-1	TRBD1	CASSSGQQGEKLFF	TGCGCCAGCAGCTCGGGACAGCAGGGGGAAAAACTGTTTTTT
.	TRBJ1-1	TRBV6-1	.	CASTRDKRNTEAFF	TGTGCCAGCACCCGGGACAAAAGGAACACTGAAGCTTTCTTT
.	TRBJ2-5	TRBV29-1	.	CSVERGRETQYF	TGCAGCGTTGAGAGGGGTCGAGAGACCCAGTACTTC
.	TRBJ2-7	TRBV20-1	.	CSARVAGREQYF	TGCAGTGCTAGAGTGGCAGGGCGCGAGCAGTACTTC
.	TRBJ1-1	TRBV18	.	CASSPKRNTEAFF	TGTGCCAGCTCACCAAAGCGGAACACTGAAGCTTTCTTT
few	TRBJ2-5	TRBV6-2/TRBV6-3	.	CASTRQVMETQYF	TGTGCCAGCACTCGGCAGGTGATGGAGACCCAGTACTTC
.	TRBJ2-1	TRBV5-1	.	CASSFQVEQFF	TGCGCCAGCAGCTTTCAGGTTGAGCAGTTCTTC
once	TRBJ1-1	TRBV3-1	.	CASSQAGRDTEAFF	TGTGCCAGCAGCCAAGCCGGTAGGGACACTGAAGCTTTCTTT
.	TRBJ2-5	TRBV5-4	TRBD2	CASSGSGGAGETQYF	TGTGCCAGCAGCGGGAGCGGGGGGGCCGGAGAGACCCAGTACTTC
.	TRBJ1-4	TRBV2	.	CASSEKGAFEKLFF	TGTGCCAGCAGTGAGAAAGGGGCGTTTGAAAAACTGTTTTTT
.	TRBJ2-7	TRBV27	.	CASSPLPIGARPYEQYF	TGTGCCAGCAGTCCGCTACCGATTGGGGCGCGCCCCTACGAGCAGTACTTC
.	TRBJ2-1	TRBV5-1	TRBD1	CASSGTGVGYNEQFF	TGCGCCAGCAGCGGGACAGGGGTGGGCTACAATGAGCAGTTCTTC
.	TRBJ2-1	TRBV3-1	.	CASSQVGVNEQFF	TGTGCCAGCAGCCAAGTTGGGGTTAATGAGCAGTTCTTC
.	TRBJ2-5	TRBV11-2	.	CASSPGVTQYF	TGTGCCAGCAGCCCAGGGGTGACCCAGTACTTC
.	TRBJ2-7	TRBV2	TRBD1	CASSELGGPYEQYF	TGTGCCAGCAGTGAGCTAGGGGGCCCCTACGAGCAGTACTTC
.	TRBJ1-1	TRBV30	.	CASFWGNTEAFF	TGTGCCTCCTTCTGGGGGAACACTGAAGCTTTCTTT
.	TRBJ1-2	TRBV7-2	TRBD1	CASRLTGGRGYTF	TGTGCCAGCAGACTCACAGGGGGACGGGGCTACACCTTC
once	TRBJ2-5	TRBV12-3/TRBV12-4	.	CASSLMAGAGETQYF	TGTGCCAGCAGCCTGATGGCGGGGGCGGGAGAGACCCAGTACTTC
.	TRBJ1-1	TRBV3-1	.	CASLRSGEGTEAFF	TGTGCCAGCCTCCGGTCAGGGGAGGGCACTGAAGCTTTCTTT
once	TRBJ2-4	TRBV3-1	.	CASSQAENIQYF	TGTGCCAGCAGCCAAGCAGAAAACATTCAGTACTTC
once	TRBJ1-5	TRBV2	.	CASSEDGEPNQPQHF	TGTGCCAGCAGTGAAGACGGGGAACCCAATCAGCCCCAGCATTTT
.	TRBJ2-5	TRBV5-1	.	CASSLRSGTSQETQYF	TGCGCCAGCAGTTTGCGGTCAGGTACTAGCCAAGAGACCCAGTACTTC
.	TRBJ1-4	TRBV6-6	TRBD1	CASSLGQGTDEKLFF	TGTGCCAGCAGCCTCGGACAGGGAACGGATGAAAAACTGTTTTTT
.	TRBJ2-2	TRBV28	.	CASLWGAGGELFF	TGTGCCAGCTTGTGGGGGGCAGGAGGGGAGCTGTTTTTT
.	TRBJ1-2	TRBV18	TRBD1	CASSPNRGQDYGYTF	TGTGCCAGCTCACCTAACAGGGGGCAAGACTATGGCTACACCTTC
.	TRBJ2-7	TRBV29-1	.	CSVSFGGRDEQYF	TGCAGCGTCTCCTTTGGGGGTCGGGACGAGCAGTACTTC
once	TRBJ1-2	TRBV20-1	.	CSARTKGVGYGYTF	TGCAGTGCTAGAACAAAGGGGGTGGGCTATGGCTACACCTTC
.	TRBJ1-5	TRBV12-3/TRBV12-4	TRBD1	CASSPGDSSNQPQHF	TGTGCCAGCAGTCCGGGGGACAGTAGCAATCAGCCCCAGCATTTT
.	TRBJ2-7	TRBV20-1	TRBD1	CSAAGDRVFYEQYF	TGCAGTGCGGCCGGGGACAGGGTATTCTACGAGCAGTACTTC
.	TRBJ2-7	TRBV3-1	TRBD1	CASSQDRGQVREQYF	TGTGCCAGCAGCCAAGACCGAGGACAGGTGAGGGAGCAGTACTTC
.	TRBJ2-5	TRBV29-1	.	CSALTGQETQYF	TGCAGCGCACTGACAGGCCAAGAGACCCAGTACTTC
.	TRBJ2-3	TRBV5-1	TRBD1	CASSSGTGFATDTQYF	TGCGCCAGCAGCTCCGGGACAGGGTTCGCCACAGATACGCAGTATTTT
once	TRBJ2-2	TRBV6-2/TRBV6-3	.	CASSRALDGAGELFF	TGTGCCAGCTCTAGGGCCCTAGACGGCGCCGGGGAGCTGTTTTTT
.	TRBJ1-1	TRBV18	.	CASSPAPGGDTEAFF	TGTGCCAGCTCACCAGCCCCGGGTGGGGACACTGAAGCTTTCTTT
.	TRBJ2-1	TRBV19	TRBD2	CASSKRDHSYNEQFF	TGTGCCAGTAGTAAGCGGGATCACTCCTACAATGAGCAGTTCTTC
.	TRBJ1-5	TRBV7-2	.	CASSRGYNQPQHF	TGTGCCAGCAGCCGCGGGTACAATCAGCCCCAGCATTTT
.	TRBJ1-3	TRBV7-9	TRBD1	CASARTGGASENTIYF	TGTGCCAGCGCCCGGACAGGAGGGGCATCTGAAAACACCATATATTTT
once	TRBJ1-3	TRBV4-3	.	CASSQSVTSGNTIYF	TGCGCCAGCAGCCAATCAGTGACCTCTGGAAACACCATATATTTT
.	TRBJ1-5	TRBV7-2	.	CASSLAFGGFQPQHF	TGTGCCAGCAGCTTAGCTTTTGGAGGGTTTCAGCCCCAGCATTTT
.	TRBJ1-1	TRBV30	TRBD1	CAWGTGFNTEAFF	TGTGCCTGGGGGACAGGCTTCAACACTGAAGCTTTCTTT
once	TRBJ2-7	TRBV6-5	.	CASSPRQSYEQYF	TGTGCCAGCAGTCCGCGACAGTCCTACGAGCAGTACTTC
.	TRBJ2-2	TRBV19	TRBD1	CASSMDRVGELFF	TGTGCCAGTAGTATGGACAGGGTCGGGGAGCTGTTTTTT
.	TRBJ2-2	TRBV19	.	CASMDSANTGELFF	TGTGCCAGTATGGATAGCGCGAACACCGGGGAGCTGTTTTTT
.	TRBJ2-1	TRBV30	TRBD2	CAFTGGGPYNEQFF	TGTGCCTTCACGGGGGGGGGTCCCTACAATGAGCAGTTCTTC
.	TRBJ1-2	TRBV10-3	.	CAISGTNFQYTF	TGTGCCATCAGTGGGACCAACTTCCAATACACCTTC
.	TRBJ2-1	TRBV18	.	CASSPGGGASYNEQFF	TGTGCCAGCTCACCGGGGGGGGGCGCCTCCTACAATGAGCAGTTCTTC
.	TRBJ2-5	TRBV7-3	.	CASSPIRTNQETQYF	TGTGCCAGCAGTCCCATACGGACTAACCAAGAGACCCAGTACTTC
.	TRBJ1-1	TRBV7-9	.	CASSRNTEAFF	TGTGCCAGCAGCCGAAACACTGAAGCTTTCTTT